This T cell receptor beta chain stems from a study of T-cell memory formation after mild COVID-19. This clonotype was found a few times. The target antigen is unknown. Whole-study findings and limits: Memory sampled before infection contained some responding clones, suggesting cross-reactive memory joined. CD8+ contracting clones occupied EMRA, while CD4+ ones occupied mainly CM and EM. Clones contracting over day 15 to 85 were CD4/CD8 balanced, with later expanders leaning CD4+.

MiXCR, run by TCRdb on the 5' RACE reads, gives a single entry per CDR3 protein. Counted here are 110,000 or so distinct CDR3 sequences, over 20% occurring once; the ten biggest clones make up roughly 37%. The germline V gene encodes CDR1 SEHNR and CDR2 FQNEAQ (reference sequence). Trimming pared 5 bases from V and 0 bases from J, leaving 17 bases between. The CDR3 has 17 residues. V usage is TRBV7-9 and J usage is TRBJ2-1; D ambiguous. The sequenced sample consisted of PBMCs or a T cell subset sorted from them (not recorded which). The sequence came from a man aged 18-30 years who had mild COVID-19 (a few samples of this study predate the infection). Cell type and time point are not known. The CDR3 DNA follows: TGTGCCAGCAGCGGAGCATCGACCCCACGCTCCTACAATGAGCAGTTCTTC. Protein product: CASSGASTPRSYNEQFF.